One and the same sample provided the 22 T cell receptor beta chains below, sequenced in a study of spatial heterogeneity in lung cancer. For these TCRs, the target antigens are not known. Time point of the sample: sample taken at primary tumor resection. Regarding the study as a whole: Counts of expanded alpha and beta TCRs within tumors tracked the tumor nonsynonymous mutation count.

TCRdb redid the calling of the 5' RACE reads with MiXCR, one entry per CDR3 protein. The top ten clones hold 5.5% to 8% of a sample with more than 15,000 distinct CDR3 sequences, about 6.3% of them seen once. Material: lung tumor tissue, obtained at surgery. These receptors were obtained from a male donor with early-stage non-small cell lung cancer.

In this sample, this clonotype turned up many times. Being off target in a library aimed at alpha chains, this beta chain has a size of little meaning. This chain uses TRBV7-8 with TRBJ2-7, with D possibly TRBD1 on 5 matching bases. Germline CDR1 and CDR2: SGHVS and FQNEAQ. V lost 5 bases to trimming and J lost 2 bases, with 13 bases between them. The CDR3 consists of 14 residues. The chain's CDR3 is CASSRSGRTYEQYF. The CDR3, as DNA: TGTGCCAGCAGCCGTTCAGGGCGCACCTACGAGCAGTACTTC.

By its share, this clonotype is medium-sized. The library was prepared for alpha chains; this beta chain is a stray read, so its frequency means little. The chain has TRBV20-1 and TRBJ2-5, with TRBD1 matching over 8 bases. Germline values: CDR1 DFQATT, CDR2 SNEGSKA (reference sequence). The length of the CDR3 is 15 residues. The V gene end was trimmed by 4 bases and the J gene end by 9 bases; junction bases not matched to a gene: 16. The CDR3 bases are TGCAGTGCTAACCCTGGGACAGGAAGTGTTCTCTCCCAGTACTTC. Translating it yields CSANPGTGSVLSQYF.

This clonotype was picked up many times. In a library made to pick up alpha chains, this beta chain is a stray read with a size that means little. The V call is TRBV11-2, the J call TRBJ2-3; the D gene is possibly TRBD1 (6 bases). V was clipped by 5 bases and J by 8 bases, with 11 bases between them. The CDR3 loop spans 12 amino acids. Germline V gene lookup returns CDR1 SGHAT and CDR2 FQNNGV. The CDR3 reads CASSKGGSTQYF. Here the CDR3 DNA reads TGTGCCAGCAGCAAAGGGGGTTCTACGCAGTATTTT.

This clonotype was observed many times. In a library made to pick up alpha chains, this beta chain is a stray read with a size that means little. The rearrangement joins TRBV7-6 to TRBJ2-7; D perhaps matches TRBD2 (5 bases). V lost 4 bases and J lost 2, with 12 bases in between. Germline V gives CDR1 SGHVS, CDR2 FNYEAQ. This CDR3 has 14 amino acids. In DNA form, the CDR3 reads TGTGCCAGCAGCTCCTGGACTCGGCCCTACGAGCAGTACTTC. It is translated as CASSSWTRPYEQYF.

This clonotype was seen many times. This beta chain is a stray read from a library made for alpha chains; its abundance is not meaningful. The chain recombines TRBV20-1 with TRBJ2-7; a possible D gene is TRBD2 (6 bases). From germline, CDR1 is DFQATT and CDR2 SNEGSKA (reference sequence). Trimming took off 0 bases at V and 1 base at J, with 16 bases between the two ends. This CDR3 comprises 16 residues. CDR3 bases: TGCAGTGCTAGAGATCCCGGGGGAGACCCATCCTACGAGCAGTACTTC. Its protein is CSARDPGGDPSYEQYF.

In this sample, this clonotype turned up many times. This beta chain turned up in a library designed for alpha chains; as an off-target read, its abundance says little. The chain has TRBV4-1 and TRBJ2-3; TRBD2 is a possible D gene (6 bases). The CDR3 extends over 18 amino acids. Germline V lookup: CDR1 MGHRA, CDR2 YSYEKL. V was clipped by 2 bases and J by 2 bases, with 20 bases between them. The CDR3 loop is CASSQKKGRGTFTDTQYF. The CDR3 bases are TGCGCCAGCAGCCAAAAGAAGGGACGTGGGACTTTCACAGATACGCAGTATTTT.

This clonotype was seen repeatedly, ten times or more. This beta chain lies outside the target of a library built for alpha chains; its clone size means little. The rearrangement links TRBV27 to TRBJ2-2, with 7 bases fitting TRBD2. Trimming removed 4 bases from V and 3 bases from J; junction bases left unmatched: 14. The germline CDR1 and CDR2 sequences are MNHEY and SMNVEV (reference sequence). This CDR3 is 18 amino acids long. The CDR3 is CASSYRTSTASYTGELFF. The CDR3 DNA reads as TGTGCCAGCAGTTACAGGACTAGTACCGCTTCGTACACCGGGGAGCTGTTTTTT.

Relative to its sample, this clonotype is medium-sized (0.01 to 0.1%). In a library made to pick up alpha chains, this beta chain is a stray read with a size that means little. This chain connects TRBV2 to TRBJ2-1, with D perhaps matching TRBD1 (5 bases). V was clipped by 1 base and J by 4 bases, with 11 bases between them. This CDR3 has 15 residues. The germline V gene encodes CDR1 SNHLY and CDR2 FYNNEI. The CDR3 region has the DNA TGTGCCAGCAGTGAAGAAGACGCAGGGTACAATGAGCAGTTCTTC. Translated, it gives CASSEEDAGYNEQFF.

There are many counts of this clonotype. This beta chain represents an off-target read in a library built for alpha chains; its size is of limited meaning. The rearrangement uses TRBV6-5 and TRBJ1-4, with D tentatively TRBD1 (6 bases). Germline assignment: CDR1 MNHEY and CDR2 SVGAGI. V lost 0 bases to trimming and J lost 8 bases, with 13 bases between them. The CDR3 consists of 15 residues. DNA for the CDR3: TGTGCCAGCAGTTACTCGGCAGGGGCAAAGGAAAAACTGTTTTTT. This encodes CASSYSAGAKEKLFF.

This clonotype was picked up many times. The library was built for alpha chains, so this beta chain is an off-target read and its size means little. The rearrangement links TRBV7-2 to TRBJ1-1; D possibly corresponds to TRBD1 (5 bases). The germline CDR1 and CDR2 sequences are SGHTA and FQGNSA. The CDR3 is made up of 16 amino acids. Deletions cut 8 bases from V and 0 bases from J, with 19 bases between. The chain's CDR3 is CASGGDAWGLNTEAFF. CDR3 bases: TGTGCCAGCGGAGGGGACGCTTGGGGCTTGAACACTGAAGCTTTCTTT.

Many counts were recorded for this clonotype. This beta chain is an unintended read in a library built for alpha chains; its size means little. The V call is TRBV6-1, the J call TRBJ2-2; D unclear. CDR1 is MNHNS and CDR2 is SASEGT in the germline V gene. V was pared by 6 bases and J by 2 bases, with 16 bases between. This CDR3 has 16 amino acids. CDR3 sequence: CASSISGLGNTGELFF. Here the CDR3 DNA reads TGTGCCAGCAGCATCAGTGGCCTGGGCAACACCGGGGAGCTGTTTTTT.

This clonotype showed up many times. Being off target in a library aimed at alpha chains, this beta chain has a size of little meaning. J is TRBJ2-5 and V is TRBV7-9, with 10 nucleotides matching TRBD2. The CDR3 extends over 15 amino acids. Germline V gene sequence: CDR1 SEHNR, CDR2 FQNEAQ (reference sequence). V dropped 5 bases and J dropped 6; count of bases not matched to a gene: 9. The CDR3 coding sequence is TGTGCCAGCAGCCTCAGCGGGGGGGCCTTGAAGACCCAGTACTTC. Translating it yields CASSLSGGALKTQYF.

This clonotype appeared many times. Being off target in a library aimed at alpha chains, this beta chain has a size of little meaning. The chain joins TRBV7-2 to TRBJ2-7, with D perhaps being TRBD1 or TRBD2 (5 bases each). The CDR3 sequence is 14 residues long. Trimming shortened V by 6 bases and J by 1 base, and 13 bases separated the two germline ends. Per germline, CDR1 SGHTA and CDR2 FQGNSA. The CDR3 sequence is CASRFGTVSYEQYF. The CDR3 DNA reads TGTGCCAGCAGGTTCGGGACGGTGTCCTACGAGCAGTACTTC.

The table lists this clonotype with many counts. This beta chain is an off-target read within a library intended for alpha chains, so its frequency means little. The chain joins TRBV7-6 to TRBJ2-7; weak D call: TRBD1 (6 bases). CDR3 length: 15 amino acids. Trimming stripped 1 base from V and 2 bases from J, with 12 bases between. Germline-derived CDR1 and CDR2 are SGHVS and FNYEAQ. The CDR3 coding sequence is TGTGCCAGCAGCTTAGACCAGGGGAACACCTACGAGCAGTACTTC. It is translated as CASSLDQGNTYEQYF.

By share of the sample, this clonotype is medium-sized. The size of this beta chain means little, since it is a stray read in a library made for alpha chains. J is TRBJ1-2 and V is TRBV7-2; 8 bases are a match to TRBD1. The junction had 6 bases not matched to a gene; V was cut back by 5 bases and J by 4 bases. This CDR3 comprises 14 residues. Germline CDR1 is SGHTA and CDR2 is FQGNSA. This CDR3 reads CASSPGQGGYGYTF. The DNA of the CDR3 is TGTGCCAGCAGCCCCGGACAGGGAGGCTATGGCTACACCTTC.

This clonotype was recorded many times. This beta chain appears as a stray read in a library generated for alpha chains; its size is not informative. The CDR3 loop reads CSAGRPGTLDNEQFF. The CDR3 nucleotides read TGCAGTGCTGGACGACCCGGGACTTTAGACAATGAGCAGTTCTTC. The gene calls are TRBV20-1 and TRBJ2-1; D might be TRBD2 (6 bases). The CDR3 spans 15 residues. CDR1 and CDR2 (germline): DFQATT, SNEGSKA (reference sequence). V was cut by 5 bases and J by 5 bases, with 19 bases left in between.

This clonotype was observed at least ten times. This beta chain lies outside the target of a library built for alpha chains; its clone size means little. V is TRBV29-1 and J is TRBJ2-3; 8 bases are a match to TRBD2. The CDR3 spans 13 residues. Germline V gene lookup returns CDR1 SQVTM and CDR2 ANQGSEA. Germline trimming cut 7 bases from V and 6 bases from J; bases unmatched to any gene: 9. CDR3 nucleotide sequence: TGCAGCGCCCGACGCGGGGGGCCGGATACGCAGTATTTT. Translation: CSARRGGPDTQYF.

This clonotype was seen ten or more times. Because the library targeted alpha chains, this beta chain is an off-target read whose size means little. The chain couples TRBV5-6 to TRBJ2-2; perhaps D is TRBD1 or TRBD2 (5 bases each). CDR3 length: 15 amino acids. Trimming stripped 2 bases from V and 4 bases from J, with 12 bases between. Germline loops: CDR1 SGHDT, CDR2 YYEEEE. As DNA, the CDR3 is TGTGCCAGCAGCTTCTGGGACGCGGGCACCGGGGAGCTGTTTTTT. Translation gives CASSFWDAGTGELFF.

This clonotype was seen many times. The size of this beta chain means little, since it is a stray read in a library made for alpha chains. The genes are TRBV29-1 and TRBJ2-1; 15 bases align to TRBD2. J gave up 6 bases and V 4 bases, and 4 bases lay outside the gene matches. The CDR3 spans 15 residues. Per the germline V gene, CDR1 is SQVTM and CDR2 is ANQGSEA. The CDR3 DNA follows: TGCAGCGTTGCCGGACTAGCGGGAGGGAGCAATGAGCAGTTCTTC. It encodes CSVAGLAGGSNEQFF.

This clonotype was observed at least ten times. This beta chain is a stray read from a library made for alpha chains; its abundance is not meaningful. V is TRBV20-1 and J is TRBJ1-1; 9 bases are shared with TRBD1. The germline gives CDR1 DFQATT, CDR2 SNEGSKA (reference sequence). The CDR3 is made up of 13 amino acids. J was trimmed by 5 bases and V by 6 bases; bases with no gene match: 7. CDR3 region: CSAAGTGRTEAFF. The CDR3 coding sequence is TGCAGTGCCGCCGGGACAGGGAGGACTGAAGCTTTCTTT.

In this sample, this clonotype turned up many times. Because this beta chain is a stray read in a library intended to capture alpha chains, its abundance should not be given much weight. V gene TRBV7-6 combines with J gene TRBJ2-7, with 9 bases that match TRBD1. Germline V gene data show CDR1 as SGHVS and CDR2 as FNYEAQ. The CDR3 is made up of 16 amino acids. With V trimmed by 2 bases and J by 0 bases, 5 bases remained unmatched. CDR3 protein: CASSLPRTGVSYEQYF. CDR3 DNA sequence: TGTGCCAGCAGCTTACCCAGGACAGGGGTCTCCTACGAGCAGTACTTC.

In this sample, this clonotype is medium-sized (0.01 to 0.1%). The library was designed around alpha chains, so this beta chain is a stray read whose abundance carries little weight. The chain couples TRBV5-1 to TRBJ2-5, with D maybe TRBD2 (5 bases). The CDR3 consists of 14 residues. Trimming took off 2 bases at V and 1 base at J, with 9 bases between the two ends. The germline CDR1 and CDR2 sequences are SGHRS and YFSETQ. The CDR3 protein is CASSLAAGQETQYF. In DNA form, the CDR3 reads TGCGCCAGCAGCTTAGCCGCGGGCCAAGAGACCCAGTACTTC.